The T cell receptor (beta chain) under discussion was sequenced for a study of CD8+CD57+ T cells in acquired aplastic anemia. For the study at large: Researchers reported that healthy donors averaged about 11 million reads for CD4+ cells.

Trimming pared 0 bases from V and 6 bases from J, leaving 6 bases between. Looked up from germline, CDR1 is SGHRS and CDR2 is YFSETQ. The CDR3 loop spans 13 amino acids. The TCR beta profiling, which covered VDJ combination and CDR3 sequence, was carried out using genomic DNA as the template. In TCRdb, the reads were re-called with MiXCR into one record per CDR3 protein. This sample has 150,000 to 200,000 distinct CDR3 sequences, with about 48% found just once. The receptor was isolated from a human donor in good health. The chain is built from TRBV5-1 and TRBJ2-2; no reliable D call. The specimen was sorted CD4+, CD8+, or CD8+CD57+ T cells (not recorded which) from PBMCs. The CDR3 region has the DNA TGCGCCAGCAGCTTGGGTTGGGCCGGGGAGCTGTTTTTT. It translates to CASSLGWAGELFF.